Following are 32 T cell receptor beta chains from one sample sequenced in a study of CD8 T cells in ankylosing spondylitis. TCRdb re-called the 5' RACE reads through MiXCR, storing one row per CDR3 protein. Among about 310,000 distinct CDR3 sequences listed, less than 25% were seen once. What was sequenced was blood, either unsorted or a sorted T cell fraction (not recorded which). These receptors were obtained from a female donor with ankylosing spondylitis or in good health (not recorded which).

In its sample, this clonotype was seen many times. The J gene is TRBJ2-1, the V gene TRBV20-1, with 8 bases lining up with TRBD2. The CDR3 sequence is 15 residues long. V was clipped by 6 bases and J by 0 bases; unmatched bases: 7. The germline V gene has CDR1 DFQATT and CDR2 SNEGSKA (reference sequence). The CDR3 sequence: CSARGGTISYNEQFF. CDR3 in DNA: TGCAGTGCCCGGGGGGGGACTATCTCCTACAATGAGCAGTTCTTC.

This clonotype was found a few times. The V and J genes are TRBV29-1 and TRBJ2-5; tentative D call: TRBD2 (7 bases). This CDR3 has 13 amino acids. Trimming left V 7 bases short and J 1 base short, with 13 bases between. Germline V gene lookup returns CDR1 SQVTM and CDR2 ANQGSEA. CDR3: CSGRGLFQETQYF. The CDR3 coding sequence is TGCAGCGGGCGGGGGCTGTTCCAAGAGACCCAGTACTTC. Variable domain in full (rest from reference TRBV29-1 and TRBJ2-5): SAVISQKPSRDICQRGTSLTIQCQVDSQVTMMFWYRQQPGQSLTLIATANQGSEATYESGFVIDKFPISRPNLTFSTLTVSNMSPEDSSIYLCSGRGLFQETQYFGPGTRLLVL.

This clonotype was found a few times. This chain uses TRBV6-5 with TRBJ2-2; 7 nucleotides align to TRBD2. Germline values: CDR1 MNHEY, CDR2 SVGAGI. The J segment lost 6 bases and the V segment lost 2 bases, leaving 6 bases of the junction unmatched. The CDR3 consists of 15 residues. The CDR3 nucleotides read TGTGCCAGCAGTTACAGCGGGATGCTGTCCGGGGAGCTGTTTTTT. Its protein is CASSYSGMLSGELFF.

The rearrangement joins TRBV9 to TRBJ1-6, with TRBD1 as a possible D gene (5 bases). The CDR3 spans 15 residues. Germline-derived CDR1 and CDR2 are SGDLS and YYNGEE. The V end was cut by 0 bases, the J end by 13 bases, with 17 bases between. CDR3: CASSVEVGTNGPLHF. The CDR3 DNA reads as TGTGCCAGCAGCGTAGAGGTGGGGACGAATGGGCCCCTCCACTTT.

There are a few counts of this clonotype. The chain carries TRBV7-9 and TRBJ1-2; 7 positions agree with TRBD1. V was clipped by 5 bases and J by 3 bases; unmatched bases: 9. The CDR3 contains 15 residues. In germline, CDR1 is SEHNR, CDR2 FQNEAQ (reference sequence). The CDR3 DNA sequence: TGTGCCAGCAGCGCGTCGGGACAGACCTACTATGGCTACACCTTC. Protein: CASSASGQTYYGYTF. The full variable domain, its missing parts supplied by reference TRBV7-9 and TRBJ1-2, is DTGVSQNPRHKITKRGQNVTFRCDPISEHNRLYWYRQTLGQGPEFLTYFQNEAQLEKSRLLSDRFSAERPKGSFSTLEIQRTEQGDSAMYLCASSASGQTYYGYTFGSGTRLTVV.

The chain combines TRBV24-1 with TRBJ2-6; 8 bases align to TRBD1. The CDR3 covers 17 residues. V was pared by 0 bases and J by 4 bases, with 4 bases of the junction left unmatched. CDR1 is KGHDR, CDR2 SFDVKD, per germline. The CDR3 protein is CATSDLRTGSGANVLTF. The CDR3 region has the DNA TGTGCCACCAGTGATTTGAGGACAGGGTCAGGGGCCAACGTCCTGACTTTC.

The chain recombines TRBV20-1 with TRBJ2-1, with 13 bases aligning to TRBD2. V dropped 3 bases and J dropped 9; count of bases not matched to a gene: 8. Germline lookup yields CDR1 DFQATT and CDR2 SNEGSKA (reference sequence). The CDR3 loop spans 15 amino acids. This CDR3 is CSARRTSGRKSEQFF. CDR3 in DNA: TGCAGTGCTAGGCGGACTAGCGGGAGAAAGAGTGAGCAGTTCTTC.

V is TRBV7-2 and J is TRBJ2-1; 11 nucleotides match TRBD1. The CDR3 consists of 15 residues. The junction had 2 bases not matched to a gene; V was cut back by 4 bases and J by 3 bases. Germline assignment: CDR1 SGHTA and CDR2 FQGNSA. The CDR3: CASSSGTGGYNEQFF. Written as DNA, the CDR3 is TGTGCCAGCAGCTCCGGGACAGGGGGCTACAATGAGCAGTTCTTC.

This clonotype was picked up a small number of times. The chain recombines TRBV20-1 with TRBJ2-1; 11 bases are a match to TRBD2. The CDR3 is 15 residues long. The V segment lost 2 bases and the J segment 8 bases; nucleotides outside the gene matches: 8. In germline, CDR1 is DFQATT, CDR2 SNEGSKA (reference sequence). CDR3 DNA: TGCAGTGCTAGACATAGCGGGAGGGCCGGGTATGAGCAGTTCTTC. This sequence encodes CSARHSGRAGYEQFF.

This clonotype occurred many times. The rearrangement uses TRBV7-9 and TRBJ2-1, with D hard to call. The CDR3 totals 13 residues. V was clipped by 6 bases and J by 5 bases, with 11 bases between them. Germline assignment: CDR1 SEHNR and CDR2 FQNEAQ (reference sequence). DNA for the CDR3: TGTGCCAGCAGGACGTTTTTTAACAATGAGCAGTTCTTC. It is translated as CASRTFFNNEQFF. The variable domain in full, completed from reference TRBV7-9 and TRBJ2-1, reads DTGVSQNPRHKITKRGQNVTFRCDPISEHNRLYWYRQTLGQGPEFLTYFQNEAQLEKSRLLSDRFSAERPKGSFSTLEIQRTEQGDSAMYLCASRTFFNNEQFFGPGTRLTVL.

This clonotype was detected ten times or more. The V and J genes are TRBV24-1 and TRBJ2-3, with D uncertain. Germline values: CDR1 KGHDR, CDR2 SFDVKD. CDR3 size: 12 residues. Between the trimmed V and J ends, which lost 6 bases and 5 bases, there was a span of 8 bases. DNA for the CDR3: TGTGCCACCAGTACAGAACGAGATACGCAGTATTTT. It translates to CATSTERDTQYF.

This chain joins TRBV5-6 and TRBJ2-5; 10 bases agree with TRBD1. The ends lost 4 bases at V and 4 bases at J; junction bases unmatched: 10. CDR1 and CDR2 from the germline V gene are SGHDT and YYEEEE. The CDR3 consists of 16 residues. The CDR3 DNA reads as TGTGCCAGCAGCCTGACAGGGGGCGCAGGGGGAGAGACCCAGTACTTC. Translated: CASSLTGGAGGETQYF.

V is TRBV14 and J is TRBJ2-1, with 10 nucleotides matching TRBD2. Germline V lookup: CDR1 SGHDN, CDR2 FVKESK. Losses at the gene ends were 4 bases for V and 2 bases for J; bases not matched to a gene: 5. The CDR3 spans 16 residues. The CDR3: CASSLGTSVAYNEQFF. The CDR3 DNA sequence: TGTGCCAGCAGCCTCGGGACTAGCGTCGCCTACAATGAGCAGTTCTTC.

A few counts support this clonotype. The chain uses TRBV18 and TRBJ2-7, with TRBD1 matching 8 bases. Germline CDR1 reads KGHSH; CDR2 reads LQKENI. This CDR3 is built from 14 residues. V shed 3 bases and J 6 bases; nucleotides not matched to a gene: 7. Here the CDR3 reads CASSPTRQGLEQYF. The CDR3 nucleotides read TGTGCCAGCTCACCGACAAGACAGGGGCTCGAGCAGTACTTC.

This clonotype has a handful of counts. The gene calls are TRBV2 and TRBJ2-4; D is unresolved. CDR3 length: 14 residues. Germline CDR1 SNHLY, CDR2 FYNNEI. V was cut by 4 bases and J by 6 bases, with 13 bases left in between. CDR3 nucleotide sequence: TGTGCCAGCAGTGGGAAGACACGACTAAACATTCAGTACTTC. It translates to CASSGKTRLNIQYF.

The chain recombines TRBV20-1 with TRBJ2-1; 11 bases fit TRBD2. With V trimmed by 0 bases and J by 1 base, 8 bases remained unmatched. Germline V gene sequence: CDR1 DFQATT, CDR2 SNEGSKA (reference sequence). This CDR3 contains 18 residues. CDR3 sequence reads: CSARDHLAGGRSYNEQFF. The CDR3, as DNA: TGCAGTGCTAGAGATCATCTAGCGGGAGGCAGGTCCTACAATGAGCAGTTCTTC.

The chain links TRBV2 to TRBJ1-5, with TRBD1 as a possible D gene (5 bases). The CDR3 is 14 amino acids. CDR1 and CDR2 from the germline V gene are SNHLY and FYNNEI. Trimming stripped 6 bases from V and 2 bases from J, with 11 bases between. The CDR3 DNA follows: TGTGCCAGCAGGGGGGAGGGAGGCAATCAGCCCCAGCATTTT. Translation: CASRGEGGNQPQHF.

The chain carries TRBV3-1 and TRBJ2-5, with D tentatively TRBD1 or TRBD2 (6 bases each). V lost 10 bases and J 6 bases, leaving 18 bases between the germline ends. The CDR3 consists of 13 residues. Germline CDR1 and CDR2: LGHDT and YNNKEL (reference sequence). The CDR3 loop is CATELKRGQTQYF. In DNA, the CDR3 is TGTGCCACGGAACTCAAACGGGGGCAGACCCAGTACTTC.

The V gene is TRBV20-1, the J gene TRBJ2-7; 9 bases are shared with TRBD2. J gave up 4 bases and V 6 bases, and 13 bases lay outside the gene matches. The CDR3 extends over 15 amino acids. The germline V gene encodes CDR1 DFQATT and CDR2 SNEGSKA (reference sequence). CDR3: CSALPRGSGSYEQYF. The CDR3 DNA reads as TGCAGTGCCCTCCCCCGGGGTAGCGGGAGTTACGAGCAGTACTTC.

The chain joins TRBV5-1 to TRBJ2-1; unclear D gene. CDR1 SGHRS and CDR2 YFSETQ come from the germline V gene. This CDR3 has 12 residues. Trimming stripped 1 base from V and 8 bases from J, with 7 bases between. CDR3: CASSLPTDEQFF. The CDR3 nucleotides read TGCGCCAGCAGCTTGCCCACCGATGAGCAGTTCTTC. Full variable domain (remainder filled in from reference TRBV5-1 and TRBJ2-1): KAGVTQTPRYLIKTRGQQVTLSCSPISGHRSVSWYQQTPGQGLQFLFEYFSETQRNKGNFPGRFSGRQFSNSRSEMNVSTLELGDSALYLCASSLPTDEQFFGPGTRLTVL.

This clonotype was counted once. The chain employs TRBV5-6 and TRBJ2-2, with D possibly being TRBD1 (5 bases). V shed 0 bases and J shed 1 base, with 10 bases lying between them. Per the germline V gene, CDR1 is SGHDT and CDR2 is YYEEEE. The CDR3 extends over 16 amino acids. CDR3 residues: CASSLADSWNTGELFF. In DNA form, the CDR3 reads TGTGCCAGCAGCTTGGCCGACAGCTGGAACACCGGGGAGCTGTTTTTT.

The chain recombines TRBV6-1 with TRBJ1-1; 10 nucleotides align to TRBD1. Trimming took 6 bases from V and 5 from J; bases not matched to a gene: 6. This CDR3 has 14 amino acids. The germline V gene encodes CDR1 MNHNS and CDR2 SASEGT. The DNA for the CDR3 is TGTGCCAGCAGAGCGACAGGGGGCCAGACTGAAGCTTTCTTT. Encoded protein: CASRATGGQTEAFF.

In its sample, this clonotype was seen many times. This chain's CDR3 is CATSDSREAEYNEQFF. As DNA, the CDR3 is TGTGCCACCAGTGATTCCAGGGAGGCCGAGTACAATGAGCAGTTCTTC. This chain connects TRBV24-1 to TRBJ2-1; D perhaps matches TRBD2 (6 bases). The CDR3 totals 16 residues. Germline CDR1 reads KGHDR; CDR2 reads SFDVKD. Trimming cost V 2 bases and J 4 bases, with 14 bases left between them.

This clonotype was seen at least ten times. The genes are TRBV10-2 and TRBJ1-2; the D is unclear. V lost 6 bases to trimming and J lost 6 bases, with 14 bases between them. Germline V gene lookup returns CDR1 WSHSY and CDR2 SAAADI. This CDR3 region has 13 residues. The CDR3 bases are TGCGCCAGCAGGGAAACTGGGGTCGATGGCTACACCTTC. It is translated as CASRETGVDGYTF.

This clonotype was seen repeatedly, ten times or more. The J gene is TRBJ1-1, the V gene TRBV12-3 or TRBV12-4; tentative D call: TRBD1 (5 bases). Trimming removed 2 bases at V and 7 bases at J, with 11 bases between. The CDR3 totals 13 residues. The CDR3: CASSLNRFGEAFF. Written as DNA, the CDR3 is TGTGCCAGCAGTTTAAACAGGTTCGGTGAAGCTTTCTTT.

This clonotype was detected a few times. The chain carries TRBV10-3 and TRBJ2-7, with a tentative D call TRBD2 (5 bases). This CDR3 is 10 amino acids long. The V gene's germline CDR1 is ENHRY and CDR2 SYGVKD. V was pared by 6 bases and J by 11 bases, with 11 bases between. DNA for the CDR3: TGTGCCATCAGGGCGGGCGTTGAGTACTTC. Residues: CAIRAGVEYF.

V usage is TRBV5-1 and J usage is TRBJ1-5, with D tentatively TRBD1 (5 bases). The CDR3 has 16 amino acids. CDR1 is SGHRS, CDR2 YFSETQ, per germline. The V end lost 4 bases, the J end lost 1 base, and 15 bases lay between the germline ends. DNA of the CDR3: TGCGCCAGCAGCCCCGGAGGGGAGAGGAGCAATCAGCCCCAGCATTTT. Amino acids: CASSPGGERSNQPQHF.

The chain joins TRBV14 to TRBJ2-7, with D perhaps TRBD1 or TRBD2 (5 bases each). Germline CDR1 is SGHDN and CDR2 is FVKESK. V lost 4 bases to trimming and J lost 4 bases, with 14 bases between them. The CDR3 is 14 amino acids. The CDR3 loop reads CASSPHQGRYEQYF. The CDR3 DNA sequence: TGTGCCAGCAGCCCCCACCAGGGACGGTACGAGCAGTACTTC.

The chain couples TRBV7-2 to TRBJ2-7, with D perhaps TRBD1 or TRBD2 (5 bases each). Trimming took 1 base from V and 3 from J, leaving 13 bases between them. The length of the CDR3 is 15 residues. The germline gives CDR1 SGHTA, CDR2 FQGNSA. In DNA, the CDR3 is TGTGCCAGCAGCTTAGACGGGGCCGGCTACTACGAGCAGTACTTC. Translating gives CASSLDGAGYYEQYF. The full variable domain, in which reference TRBV7-2 and TRBJ2-7 provide the parts outside the CDR3, is GAGVSQSPSNKVTEKGKDVELRCDPISGHTALYWYRQSLGQGLEFLIYFQGNSAPDKSGLPSDRFSAERTGGSVSTLTIQRTQQEDSAVYLCASSLDGAGYYEQYFGPGTRLTVT.

This clonotype came up a few times. CDR3 amino acids: CASSYLGRNSYEQYF. The CDR3 nucleotides read TGTGCCAGCAGTTACTTGGGACGGAACTCCTACGAGCAGTACTTC. The chain joins TRBV6-2 or TRBV6-3 to TRBJ2-7, with D perhaps matching TRBD1 or TRBD2 (5 bases each). Germline V gene data show CDR1 as MNHEY and CDR2 as SVGEGT. Trimming removed 1 base from V and 0 bases from J, with 10 bases in between. The CDR3 is 15 amino acids.

In this sample, this clonotype turned up many times. The chain has TRBV7-6 and TRBJ2-3, with 12 bases fitting TRBD2. The length of the CDR3 is 14 residues. V lost 5 bases and J lost 6; bases outside the gene matches: 3. The germline gives CDR1 SGHVS, CDR2 FNYEAQ. Here the CDR3 DNA reads TGTGCCAGCAGCAAACTAGCGGGAGGCGATACGCAGTATTTT. It encodes CASSKLAGGDTQYF.

The chain is built from TRBV20-1 and TRBJ2-3; the D gene is possibly TRBD2 (6 bases). Per germline, CDR1 DFQATT and CDR2 SNEGSKA (reference sequence). This CDR3 region has 13 residues. DNA of the CDR3: TGCAGCTTACTAGCCGGCAGCACAGATACGCAGTATTTT. Translating it yields CSLLAGSTDTQYF.